There are a few counts of the clone carrying this T cell receptor beta chain. These data come from a study of CD8+ T cells in alopecia areata. The sequencing template was cDNA reverse transcribed from extracted RNA. Profiled with immunoSEQ multiplex PCR; TCRdb holds only in-frame clones, not every one. The sample consists of 210,000 or so clones, roughly 66% of them appearing once. V was trimmed by 1 base and J by 4 bases, leaving 5 bases between them. The CDR3 length is 13 residues. The germline V gene encodes CDR1 SGHTA and CDR2 FQGNSA. The treatment: oral pan-JAK inhibitor, 5-10 mg twice daily. The rearrangement uses TRBV7-2 and TRBJ2-1; unclear D gene. The sample here was CD4+ T cells sorted from blood, taken at week 44, from a patient treated with tofacitinib. The receptor was derived from a human donor with alopecia areata. The CDR3 DNA follows: TGTGCCAGCAGCTTAGGGCAATACAATGAGCAGTTCTTC. Translating gives CASSLGQYNEQFF. Looking up the rest from reference TRBV7-2 and TRBJ2-1 gives the full variable domain: GAGVSQSPSNKVTEKGKDVELRCDPISGHTALYWYRQSLGQGLEFLIYFQGNSAPDKSGLPSDRFSAERTGGSVSTLTIQRTQQEDSAVYLCASSLGQYNEQFFGPGTRLTVL.